This T cell receptor (beta chain) was obtained from a study of PD-1 blockade in mismatch repair-deficient tumors. Germline CDR1 and CDR2: SGHNT and YENEEA. The CDR3 spans 13 residues. V was cut by 0 bases and J by 7 bases, with 6 bases left in between. Libraries were prepared by immunoSEQ multiplex PCR; TCRdb keeps only in-frame clonotypes and omits some of them. The table lists 95,000 to 150,000 clones, roughly nine tenths of them singletons. This clone was observed a single time. All patients were mismatch repair deficient, assessed by either PCR or immunohistochemistry. This sequence was found in an adult with mismatch repair-deficient cancer. The material sequenced was peripheral blood, taken 44 weeks after starting pembrolizumab. The genes are TRBV11-3 and TRBJ2-2, with no clear D. The CDR3 DNA sequence: TGTGCCAGCAGCTTAGATGGTGACGGGGAGCTGTTTTTT. This translates into CASSLDGDGELFF.